These 28 T cell receptor beta chains were all obtained from the same sample, sequenced in a study of early T cells in non-severe SARS-CoV-2 infection. TCRdb redid the calling of the 5' RACE reads with MiXCR, one entry per CDR3 protein. The sample consists of 30,000 to 45,000 distinct CDR3 sequences, around 5.8% of them appearing once. The material was whole blood, obtained at baseline. Every receptor here comes from an adult who was a healthcare worker with PCR-confirmed SARS-CoV-2 infection or an uninfected control (not recorded which).

This clonotype has ten or more counts. The chain carries TRBV5-6 and TRBJ1-1; D might be TRBD1 (6 bases). V lost 3 bases to trimming and J lost 3 bases, with 15 bases between them. The CDR3 loop spans 15 amino acids. The germline gives CDR1 SGHDT, CDR2 YYEEEE. The CDR3 region is CASSSRRGRDTEAFF. The DNA for the CDR3 is TGTGCCAGCAGCTCGCGCAGGGGCAGGGACACTGAAGCTTTCTTT. Full variable domain (remainder filled in from reference TRBV5-6 and TRBJ1-1): DAGVTQSPTHLIKTRGQQVTLRCSPKSGHDTVSWYQQALGQGPQFIFQYYEEEERQRGNFPDRFSGHQFPNYSSELNVNALLLGDSALYLCASSSRRGRDTEAFFGQGTRLTVV.

This clonotype was seen only a few times. The junction departs from germline at one end; a sequencing error may be responsible. This rearrangement joins TRBV7-7 to TRBJ1-4; TRBD1 might be the D (6 bases). The germline V gene has CDR1 SSHAT and CDR2 FNYEAQ (reference sequence). The CDR3 sequence is 15 residues long. The CDR3, as DNA: TGTGCTAGCAGCTTGGGTGGGGGCCGTAGTGAAAAACTGTTTTTT. Encoded protein: CASSLGGGRSEKLFF.

The genes are TRBV9 and TRBJ2-3; D possibly uses TRBD1 or TRBD2 (5 bases each). The ends were cut back, 3 bases at V and 5 bases at J, with 13 bases in the middle. This CDR3 is 14 amino acids long. Germline assignment: CDR1 SGDLS and CDR2 YYNGEE. The CDR3 loop is CASSAGRYGDTQYF. CDR3 in DNA: TGTGCCAGCAGCGCGGGACGATATGGAGATACGCAGTATTTT. Full variable domain (outside the CDR3, taken from reference TRBV9 and TRBJ2-3): DSGVTQTPKHLITATGQRVTLRCSPRSGDLSVYWYQQSLDQGLQFLIQYYNGEERAKGNILERFSAQQFPDLHSELNLSSLELGDSALYFCASSAGRYGDTQYFGPGTRLTVL.

This clonotype has a handful of counts. This chain uses TRBV7-6 with TRBJ1-2, with D unresolved. Deletions cut 1 base from V and 2 bases from J, with 5 bases between. The CDR3 spans 13 residues. Germline CDR1 SGHVS, CDR2 FNYEAQ. Written as DNA, the CDR3 is TGTGCCAGCAGCTTAGACGAAAACTATGGCTACACCTTC. Amino acids: CASSLDENYGYTF.

This clonotype was counted ten times or more. This rearrangement joins TRBV3-1 to TRBJ2-7, with D unresolved. CDR3 size: 15 residues. Per the germline V gene, CDR1 is LGHDT and CDR2 is YNNKEL (reference sequence). Trimming cost V 0 bases and J 4 bases, with 13 bases left between them. CDR3 loop: CASSQDLGQPYEQYF. The CDR3 DNA reads as TGTGCCAGCAGCCAAGATTTGGGCCAGCCGTACGAGCAGTACTTC.

This clonotype was counted between two and nine times. J is TRBJ1-2 and V is TRBV14, with TRBD1 matching over 8 bases. Unmatched junction bases numbered 8, after V lost 4 bases and J lost 4 bases. This CDR3 comprises 15 residues. In germline, CDR1 is SGHDN, CDR2 FVKESK. CDR3 sequence: CASSLGQGSIYGYTF. In DNA, the CDR3 is TGTGCCAGCAGCCTAGGACAGGGTAGTATCTATGGCTACACCTTC.

This clonotype has ten or more counts. The chain links TRBV15 to TRBJ2-3, with TRBD2 identical over 7 bases. The CDR3 totals 18 residues. Trimming removed 1 base from V and 6 bases from J; junction bases left unmatched: 16. The V gene's germline CDR1 is LNHNV and CDR2 YYDKDF (reference sequence). The CDR3 bases are TGTGCCACCAGCAGAGCCGGGGGGATTGCGGCTTTAAGGGATACGCAGTATTTT. It yields the protein CATSRAGGIAALRDTQYF.

This clonotype has ten or more counts. CDR3 protein: CSASRGASGETQYF. CDR3 sequence (DNA): TGCAGTGCTAGTCGGGGGGCGAGCGGAGAGACCCAGTACTTC. The chain employs TRBV20-1 and TRBJ2-5; D might be TRBD2 (7 bases). Trimming took off 3 bases at V and 4 bases at J, with 15 bases between the two ends. The germline V gene has CDR1 DFQATT and CDR2 SNEGSKA (reference sequence). The CDR3 length is 14 residues.

This clonotype was seen repeatedly, ten times or more. The chain has TRBV18 and TRBJ2-7; unclear D gene. The CDR3 has 13 amino acids. V was shortened by 3 bases and J by 5 bases, with 11 bases between the two germline ends. The germline V gene has CDR1 KGHSH and CDR2 LQKENI. The CDR3 nucleotides read TGTGCCAGCTCACCGGATACAGTGCACGAGCAGTACTTC. Translating it yields CASSPDTVHEQYF.

This clonotype showed up many times. The chain is built from TRBV29-1 and TRBJ1-2, with D unclear. The CDR3 covers 15 residues. V shed 0 bases and J shed 3 bases, with 14 bases lying between them. Germline V gene data show CDR1 as SQVTM and CDR2 as ANQGSEA. The CDR3 region is CSVEDTVRLDYGYTF. The CDR3 nucleotides read TGCAGCGTTGAAGACACAGTGAGACTTGACTATGGCTACACCTTC. The full variable domain, its missing parts supplied by reference TRBV29-1 and TRBJ1-2, is SAVISQKPSRDICQRGTSLTIQCQVDSQVTMMFWYRQQPGQSLTLIATANQGSEATYESGFVIDKFPISRPNLTFSTLTVSNMSPEDSSIYLCSVEDTVRLDYGYTFGSGTRLTVV.

In nucleotides, the CDR3 is TGCAGCGTGGACAGGGGGTCCACAGATACGCAGTATTTT. It yields the protein CSVDRGSTDTQYF. The chain carries TRBV29-1 and TRBJ2-3, with 10 bases fitting TRBD1. CDR3 length equals 13 residues. Germline V gene sequence: CDR1 SQVTM, CDR2 ANQGSEA. Trimming cost V 6 bases and J 2 bases; bases outside gene matches: 2.

This clonotype showed up just a few times. The V gene is TRBV11-3, the J gene TRBJ2-1; D gene uncertain. Germline lookup yields CDR1 SGHNT and CDR2 YENEEA. This CDR3 region has 13 residues. The V and J ends lost 5 bases and 4 bases respectively, with 9 bases between them. The CDR3 region is CASSTDRYNEQFF. The CDR3 coding sequence is TGTGCCAGCAGCACAGACCGATACAATGAGCAGTTCTTC. Filled out from reference TRBV11-3 and TRBJ2-1, the complete variable domain reads EAGVVQSPRYKIIEKKQPVAFWCNPISGHNTLYWYLQNLGQGPELLIRYENEEAVDDSQLPKDRFSAERLKGVDSTLKIQPAELGDSAVYLCASSTDRYNEQFFGPGTRLTVL.

This clonotype was recorded at least ten times. This chain connects TRBV20-1 to TRBJ1-4; D remains ambiguous. V lost 4 bases, J lost 6 bases, and 21 bases lay in between. CDR3 length equals 16 residues. Germline V CDR1 and CDR2: DFQATT, SNEGSKA (reference sequence). The CDR3 reads CSATLQKGYLDEKLFF. The CDR3 coding sequence is TGCAGTGCTACCCTACAGAAGGGCTACTTGGATGAAAAACTGTTTTTT.

This clonotype was found many times. The V call is TRBV7-9, the J call TRBJ2-2; D is uncertain. The CDR3 covers 10 residues. Germline V gene lookup returns CDR1 SEHNR and CDR2 FQNEAQ (reference sequence). The germline V and J ends were trimmed by 4 bases and 7 bases, with 1 base remaining between them. DNA of the CDR3: TGTGCCAGCAGCTACGGGGAGCTGTTTTTT. Translated: CASSYGELFF.

This clonotype was counted ten times or more. The chain carries TRBV4-2 and TRBJ1-5, with D unresolved. The CDR3 totals 15 residues. Trimming shortened V by 0 bases and J by 3 bases, and 9 bases separated the two germline ends. Germline lookup yields CDR1 LGHNA and CDR2 YNFKEQ. CDR3 sequence (DNA): TGTGCCAGCAGCCAAGATCAGAGCTACAATCAGCCCCAGCATTTT. This codes for CASSQDQSYNQPQHF.

This clonotype was found many times. The chain couples TRBV19 to TRBJ2-7, with D perhaps TRBD1 or TRBD2 (5 bases each). CDR1 and CDR2 (germline): LNHDA, SQIVND (reference sequence). V gave up 7 bases and J gave up 2 bases, with 18 bases separating them. The CDR3 covers 15 residues. For the CDR3, the DNA is TGTGCCAGTACCGACCCCGGGACCTACCCCTACGAGCAGTACTTC. It is translated as CASTDPGTYPYEQYF.

This clonotype was seen repeatedly, ten times or more. This chain uses TRBV18 with TRBJ2-1, with 8 bases fitting TRBD1. The J segment lost 3 bases and the V segment lost 3 bases, leaving 4 bases of the junction unmatched. The CDR3 has 15 residues. The germline V gene has CDR1 KGHSH and CDR2 LQKENI. The CDR3 bases are TGTGCCAGCTCACCTGGACAGGGCCACTACAATGAGCAGTTCTTC. This gives the protein CASSPGQGHYNEQFF.

Concerning this clonotype itself: A read error is possible here, since a much larger clone lies one base away. The chain is built from TRBV12-3 or TRBV12-4 and TRBJ1-1; 9 nucleotides align to TRBD1. The CDR3 is 15 amino acids. V shed 5 bases and J 0 bases; nucleotides not matched to a gene: 4. The CDR3 region is CASSPRTGVNTEAFF. DNA of the CDR3: TGTGCCAGCAGTCCGAGGACAGGGGTGAACACTGAAGCTTTCTTT.

This clonotype was found many times. The chain links TRBV6-6 to TRBJ2-7; 9 positions match TRBD2. V shed 5 bases, J shed 3 bases, and the junction held 5 bases outside the gene matches. The CDR3 is 14 residues long. CDR1 and CDR2 (germline): MNHNY, SVGAGI (reference sequence). The CDR3 nucleotides read TGTGCCAGCAGTCCATTAGCGGGAGTCTACGAGCAGTACTTC. Its translation: CASSPLAGVYEQYF.

This clonotype was seen repeatedly, ten times or more. The chain combines TRBV4-1 with TRBJ2-7; the D gene is possibly TRBD1 (6 bases). The CDR3 totals 15 residues. Trimming removed 1 base from V and 1 base from J, with 11 bases in between. Germline V gene lookup returns CDR1 MGHRA and CDR2 YSYEKL. The CDR3 region is CASSQGTVYSYEQYF. In nucleotides, the CDR3 is TGCGCCAGCAGCCAAGGGACAGTGTATTCCTACGAGCAGTACTTC.

The chain joins TRBV6-1 to TRBJ2-7; 13 bases are shared with TRBD2. CDR1 is MNHNS, CDR2 SASEGT, per germline. The V segment lost 4 bases and the J segment 4 bases; nucleotides outside the gene matches: 1. There are 14 residues in the CDR3. The CDR3 sequence is CASSGTSGRYEQYF. In DNA form, the CDR3 reads TGTGCCAGCAGTGGGACTAGCGGGAGATACGAGCAGTACTTC.

Many counts were recorded for this clonotype. The CDR3 loop is CASSYGRDTEAFF. In DNA, the CDR3 is TGTGCCAGCAGTTACGGACGGGACACTGAAGCTTTCTTT. The rearrangement links TRBV6-6 to TRBJ1-1; D unresolved. The CDR3 totals 13 residues. With 2 bases removed from V and 3 bases from J, the gap between germline ends came to 7 bases. Germline values: CDR1 MNHNY, CDR2 SVGAGI (reference sequence).

This clonotype was counted ten times or more. The J gene is TRBJ2-3, the V gene TRBV5-4; D gene uncertain. Germline CDR1 is SGHNT and CDR2 is YYREEE (reference sequence). The CDR3 consists of 15 residues. Trimming left V 0 bases short and J 6 bases short, with 14 bases between. The CDR3 reads CASSLAESRRDTQYF. CDR3 DNA sequence: TGTGCCAGCAGCTTGGCCGAGTCTAGGCGTGATACGCAGTATTTT.

This clonotype has at least ten counts. This chain joins TRBV11-3 and TRBJ2-5; 10 nucleotides agree with TRBD2. The CDR3 consists of 16 residues. J lost 5 bases, V lost 1 base, and 7 bases had no gene match. The germline gives CDR1 SGHNT, CDR2 YENEEA. This CDR3 is CASSLGVAGGRETQYF. The CDR3 nucleotides are TGTGCCAGCAGCTTAGGTGTAGCGGGAGGACGGGAGACCCAGTACTTC.

The V and J genes are TRBV5-4 and TRBJ2-7; 12 positions agree with TRBD2. The CDR3 is made up of 15 amino acids. Germline V gene sequence: CDR1 SGHNT, CDR2 YYREEE (reference sequence). Trimming took 5 bases from V and 2 from J; bases not matched to a gene: 5. The CDR3 coding sequence is TGTGCCAGCAGATATGGACTAGCGGGGACCTACGAGCAGTACTTC. Its protein product is CASRYGLAGTYEQYF.

This clonotype has a count of ten or more. The chain carries TRBV2 and TRBJ2-1; D may be TRBD2 (6 bases). The V gene's germline CDR1 is SNHLY and CDR2 FYNNEI. The CDR3 has 15 residues. Trimming pared 5 bases from V and 1 base from J, leaving 12 bases between. The CDR3 DNA follows: TGTGCCAGCAGTATCCCACGGGGGTCCTACAATGAGCAGTTCTTC. Translated: CASSIPRGSYNEQFF.

This clonotype was seen repeatedly, ten times or more. The rearrangement links TRBV5-4 to TRBJ1-1; 7 nucleotides match TRBD1. The CDR3 length is 15 residues. V was clipped by 3 bases and J by 3 bases; unmatched bases: 8. Germline CDR1 SGHNT, CDR2 YYREEE (reference sequence). For the CDR3, the DNA is TGTGCCAGCAGCTCTAACAGGGGAGGATACACTGAAGCTTTCTTT. Residues: CASSSNRGGYTEAFF.

The rearrangement uses TRBV4-1 and TRBJ2-7; 11 positions agree with TRBD2. V lost 6 bases to trimming and J lost 2 bases; unmatched junction nucleotides: 6. Germline assignment: CDR1 MGHRA and CDR2 YSYEKL. This CDR3 is 15 amino acids long. The DNA for the CDR3 is TGCGCCAGCAGACTCGGACTAGCGGGCCCCTACGAGCAGTACTTC. Amino acids: CASRLGLAGPYEQYF.